This T cell receptor (beta chain) derives from a study of shared clonotypes between healthy human individuals. Some 30,000 T cell genomes (about 0.2 ug DNA) went into each sorted-subset replicate. The assay was immunoSEQ multiplex PCR, and TCRdb's table has in-frame clones only and misses some. The sample carries under 200,000 clones, roughly 91% recorded once. A CD45RA+ naive subset and a CD45RA-negative memory subset were split from CD4+ cells. This clone was seen a single time. The CDR3 extends over 15 amino acids. CDR1 and CDR2 from the germline V gene are KGHSH and LQKENI. V lost 3 bases and J lost 0, with 6 bases in between.

The sequenced sample consisted of naive CD4+ T cells sorted from blood. Subset given: CD45RA+ positively selected. The clonotype was recovered from a woman aged 25 to 45 in good health. This chain joins TRBV18 and TRBJ2-6, with D uncertain. DNA for the CDR3: TGTGCCAGCTCACCGCCAAGCTCTGGGGCCAACGTCCTGACTTTC. Protein product: CASSPPSSGANVLTF.